This is a list of T cell receptor beta chains from one sample in a study of cytomegalovirus exposure and HLA in healthy donors. Measured with immunoSEQ multiplex PCR; TCRdb has only the in-frame clones, and not every one. This table has about 130,000 clones, roughly 88% appearing once. The sample was PBMCs. The receptors shown here come from a middle-aged man in good health and CMV-seronegative. Both conserved end residues are part of each CDR3. A D gene is named only where the DNA matches it firmly. Rows give clone size only sometimes, using once, few, many, or a class for an expanded clone.

size,J,V,D,CDR3,DNA
few,TRBJ1-1,TRBV2,-,CASSAGVAILNTEAFF,TGTGCCAGCAGTGCCGGGGTCGCGATCCTGAACACTGAAGCTTTCTTT
-,TRBJ1-1,TRBV10-3,-,CAHLQDRNTEAFF,TGTGCCCACCTCCAGGACAGAAACACTGAAGCTTTCTTT
-,TRBJ2-7,TRBV19,-,CASSIGGRYEQYF,TGTGCCAGTAGTATAGGGGGCAGATACGAGCAGTACTTC
-,TRBJ2-2,TRBV21-1,-,CASTKPEGKPGELFF,TGTGCCAGCACGAAACCGGAGGGGAAGCCCGGGGAGCTGTTTTTT
-,TRBJ2-3,TRBV6-1,TRBD2,CASSEILAGGTQYF,TGTGCCAGCAGTGAGATACTAGCGGGGGGTACGCAGTATTTT
-,TRBJ1-1,TRBV19,-,CASSPQLTLPTEAFF,TGTGCCAGTAGTCCCCAACTCACCCTCCCGACTGAAGCTTTCTTT
-,TRBJ1-2,TRBV5-8,-,CASSSRVQGPEEGYTF,TGTGCCAGCAGCTCTAGAGTCCAGGGTCCCGAGGAGGGCTACACCTTC
-,TRBJ1-3,TRBV6-5,-,CASSYGRNSGNTIYF,TGTGCCAGCAGTTACGGGAGAAACTCTGGAAACACCATATATTTT
-,TRBJ2-7,TRBV6-5,-,CASSYRDGYEQYF,TGTGCCAGCAGTTACCGGGATGGCTACGAGCAGTACTTC
-,TRBJ2-1,TRBV5-4,-,CASSLDRSYNEQFF,TGTGCCAGCAGCTTGGATCGGTCCTACAATGAGCAGTTCTTC
-,TRBJ2-7,TRBV7-2,-,CASSLGPGTTSYEQYF,TGTGCCAGCAGCTTAGGTCCGGGAACAACAAGCTACGAGCAGTACTTC
-,TRBJ2-5,TRBV4-1,TRBD2,CASSPPLREGTQYF,TGCGCCAGCAGCCCACCTTTGAGGGAGGGGACCCAGTACTTC
-,TRBJ1-2,TRBV30,-,CAGGRPPPYGYTF,TGTGCCGGGGGGAGGCCGCCTCCCTATGGCTACACCTTC
-,TRBJ1-5,TRBV4-2,-,CASSQLTENQPQHF,TGTGCCAGCAGCCAGCTGACAGAGAATCAGCCCCAGCATTTT
-,TRBJ1-3,TRBV25-1,TRBD1,CASSRSGGSSGNTIYF,TGTGCCAGCAGTCGGTCAGGGGGCAGTTCTGGAAACACCATATATTTT
-,TRBJ2-3,TRBV7-6,-,CASSLYTDTQYF,TGTGCCAGCAGCCTCTACACAGATACGCAGTATTTT
-,TRBJ2-1,TRBV19,-,CASSYTYNEQFF,TGTGCCAGTAGTTACACCTACAATGAGCAGTTCTTC
-,TRBJ1-1,TRBV7-8,-,CASSLGAGGEAFF,TGTGCCAGCAGCTTAGGGGCCGGGGGTGAAGCTTTCTTT
-,TRBJ1-2,TRBV13,-,CASIPQVHYGYTF,TGTGCCAGCATTCCGCAGGTTCACTATGGCTACACCTTC
-,TRBJ2-5,TRBV21-1,-,CASSIPGLGQGKETQYF,TGTGCCAGCAGCATCCCCGGGTTGGGACAGGGGAAAGAGACCCAGTACTTC
-,TRBJ1-4,TRBV4-1,-,CASSLGGGWDEKLFF,TGCGCCAGCAGCCTTGGGGGGGGCTGGGACGAAAAACTGTTTTTT
-,TRBJ1-6,TRBV7-9,-,CASSLTEARPLHF,TGTGCCAGCAGCTTAACTGAAGCACGACCCCTCCACTTT
-,TRBJ1-6,TRBV30,-,CAWSLAGFNSPLHF,TGTGCCTGGAGTCTGGCAGGGTTCAACTCACCCCTCCACTTT
-,TRBJ1-5,TRBV19,-,CASSEWRRNNQPQHF,TGTGCCAGTAGTGAGTGGAGGAGGAACAATCAGCCCCAGCATTTT
-,TRBJ1-4,TRBV10-3,TRBD1,CAISESGQGGEKLFF,TGTGCCATCAGTGAGTCAGGACAGGGTGGGGAAAAACTGTTTTTT
-,TRBJ2-5,TRBV6-1,TRBD2,CASSGLAGGRGETQYF,TGTGCCAGCAGTGGACTAGCGGGGGGCCGGGGAGAGACCCAGTACTTC
-,TRBJ2-7,TRBV7-9,-,CASSLGQGEVDEQYF,TGTGCCAGCAGCTTAGGTCAGGGTGAAGTCGACGAGCAGTACTTC
-,TRBJ2-7,TRBV7-8,-,CASSLERSSYEQYF,TGTGCCAGCAGCCTAGAACGGAGCTCCTACGAGCAGTACTTC
-,TRBJ2-2,TRBV18,-,CASSSQGGGGELFF,TGTGCCAGCTCCTCCCAAGGAGGAGGCGGGGAGCTGTTTTTT
-,TRBJ2-3,TRBV4-1,-,CASSQPLVADTQYF,TGCGCCAGCAGCCAACCTCTAGTGGCAGATACGCAGTATTTT
few,TRBJ1-4,TRBV4-3,TRBD1,CASSHIGQGRSEKLFF,TGCGCCAGCAGCCATATTGGACAGGGGAGGTCCGAAAAACTGTTTTTT
-,TRBJ2-2,TRBV4-1,-,CASSQEVQPGTGELFF,TGCGCCAGCAGCCAAGAGGTTCAGCCGGGCACCGGGGAGCTGTTTTTT
-,TRBJ1-3,TRBV19,TRBD1,CASSMDRAAGNTIYF,TGTGCCAGTAGTATGGACAGGGCAGCGGGGAACACCATATATTTT
-,TRBJ1-5,TRBV2,-,CASSEGGGLSQPQHF,TGTGCCAGCAGCGAAGGGGGGGGGTTGAGTCAGCCCCAGCATTTT
-,TRBJ2-3,TRBV6-5,TRBD2,CASRTLAGTTDTQYF,TGTGCCAGCAGGACCCTAGCGGGGACTACAGATACGCAGTATTTT
-,TRBJ2-7,TRBV30,-,CAWTGDESPQQYF,TGTGCCTGGACGGGGGACGAATCCCCGCAGCAGTACTTC
-,TRBJ2-7,TRBV30,-,CAWGRDSYEQYF,TGTGCCTGGGGGCGGGACAGCTACGAGCAGTACTTC
-,TRBJ1-2,TRBV7-9,-,CASSEAAVYGYTF,TGTGCCAGCAGCGAGGCGGCCGTCTATGGCTACACCTTC
-,TRBJ1-1,TRBV29-1,TRBD1,CSSDRGTGGAFF,TGCAGCAGCGACAGGGGCACAGGGGGGGCTTTCTTT
-,TRBJ2-3,TRBV29-1,-,CSVEWGGATDTQYF,TGCAGCGTTGAATGGGGGGGGGCAACAGATACGCAGTATTTT
-,TRBJ1-3,TRBV7-9,-,CASSFGGLSGNTIYF,TGTGCCAGCAGCTTTGGGGGACTCAGTGGAAACACCATATATTTT